A single sample is the source of the 32 T cell receptor beta chains below, sequenced in a study of OX40 agonist ivuxolimab in advanced cancers. Only in-frame clones appear in the TCRdb table, and some are missing; sequencing was by immunoSEQ multiplex PCR. This table has 46,000 or so clones, approximately 88% appearing once. The sample was CD4+ or CD8+ T cells sorted from blood, taken in a trial of the OX40 agonist ivuxolimab. The receptors here all came from an adult with an advanced solid tumor such as melanoma, head and neck, liver or kidney cancer.

The chain has TRBV10-1 and TRBJ1-6; the D gene is possibly TRBD1 (5 bases). The CDR3 runs 15 residues. Trimming left V 1 base short and J 6 bases short, with 10 bases between. Per the germline V gene, CDR1 is WNHNN and CDR2 is SYGVQD (reference sequence). The CDR3 spells CASSECGAANSPLHF. The CDR3 DNA sequence: TGCGCCAGCAGTGAGTGCGGGGCAGCTAATTCACCCCTCCACTTT.

This sequence joins TRBV4-2 and TRBJ2-7; D unclear. Trimming removed 4 bases at V and 1 base at J, with 14 bases between. Germline CDR1 is LGHNA and CDR2 is YNFKEQ. This CDR3 has 15 residues. CDR3 bases: TGTGCCAGCAGCCCCGACCCCATTGGTTCCTACGAGCAGTACTTC. Encoded protein: CASSPDPIGSYEQYF.

The chain carries TRBV27 and TRBJ2-3, with D possibly matching TRBD2 (6 bases). Germline V lookup: CDR1 MNHEY, CDR2 SMNVEV (reference sequence). V lost 5 bases and J 0 bases, leaving 12 bases between the germline ends. This CDR3 is built from 15 residues. CDR3 coding DNA: TGTGCCAGCAGTGTCCTTAGCGGCAGCACAGATACGCAGTATTTT. It codes for CASSVLSGSTDTQYF.

This clone has a single count. The chain has TRBV7-3 and TRBJ2-5, with TRBD1 matching 8 bases. This CDR3 has 14 amino acids. CDR1 is SGHTA and CDR2 is FQGTGA in the germline V gene. J lost 7 bases, V lost 5 bases, and 9 bases had no gene match. The CDR3: CASSPQGEAGTQYF. CDR3 in DNA: TGTGCCAGCAGCCCACAGGGGGAGGCGGGGACCCAGTACTTC.

This sequence joins TRBV13 and TRBJ1-2; 7 bases match TRBD1. The length of the CDR3 is 15 residues. CDR1 is PRHDT, CDR2 FYEKMQ, per germline (reference sequence). The trim removed 1 base at V and 1 base at J, leaving 3 bases unmatched. In DNA, the CDR3 is TGTGCCAGCAGCTTAGAAGGGACAGATAACTATGGCTACACCTTC. Translating it yields CASSLEGTDNYGYTF. The full variable domain, in which reference TRBV13 and TRBJ1-2 provide the parts outside the CDR3, is AAGVIQSPRHLIKEKRETATLKCYPIPRHDTVYWYQQGPGQDPQFLISFYEKMQSDKGSIPDRFSAQQFSDYHSELNMSSLELGDSALYFCASSLEGTDNYGYTFGSGTRLTVV.

The CDR3 spells CASSPWGERGLRETQYF. CDR3 bases: TGTGCCAGCAGCCCGTGGGGGGAGAGGGGCTTGAGGGAGACCCAGTACTTC. This chain joins TRBV7-9 and TRBJ2-5, with D possibly TRBD2 on 6 matching bases. Germline-derived CDR1 and CDR2 are SEHNR and FQNEAQ (reference sequence). The CDR3 contains 17 residues. With 5 bases removed from V and 5 bases from J, the gap between germline ends came to 24 bases.

The chain uses TRBV6-4 and TRBJ2-3, with D perhaps TRBD1 (5 bases). Germline V gene sequence: CDR1 MRHNA, CDR2 SNTAGT. This CDR3 is built from 15 residues. The V end lost 6 bases, the J end lost 0 bases, and 13 bases lay between the germline ends. The CDR3 DNA is TGTGCCAGCAGCCCATGGCAGGGTAGCACAGATACGCAGTATTTT. This translates into CASSPWQGSTDTQYF.

The chain uses TRBV28 and TRBJ1-1; 8 nucleotides align to TRBD1. Germline lookup yields CDR1 MDHEN and CDR2 SYDVKM. The length of the CDR3 is 13 residues. Unmatched junction bases numbered 1, after V lost 2 bases and J lost 5 bases. CDR3 region: CASSLGQGTEAFF. CDR3 sequence (DNA): TGTGCCAGCAGTTTAGGACAGGGTACTGAAGCTTTCTTT.

The chain couples TRBV11-2 to TRBJ2-3; D gene uncertain. Germline V CDR1 and CDR2: SGHAT, FQNNGV. This CDR3 contains 12 residues. Trimming took off 6 bases at V and 1 base at J, with 5 bases between the two ends. CDR3 sequence: CASRLGTDTQYF. The CDR3 DNA reads as TGTGCCAGCAGGCTCGGCACAGATACGCAGTATTTT.

The chain uses TRBV9 and TRBJ2-5, with 9 bases matching TRBD2. The V and J ends lost 7 bases and 11 bases, in that order; junction bases with no gene match: 18. This CDR3 has 15 residues. Per germline, CDR1 SGDLS and CDR2 YYNGEE. The CDR3 DNA reads TGTGCCAGCTCCCAGTGGGCGGGAGGGCCGGAAGAGCAGTACTTC. Translating it yields CASSQWAGGPEEQYF.

The chain links TRBV27 to TRBJ1-1; D remains unclear. CDR3 length equals 15 residues. The V and J ends lost 0 bases and 0 bases respectively, with 8 bases between them. Germline-derived CDR1 and CDR2 are MNHEY and SMNVEV (reference sequence). The CDR3: CASSLSNSLNTEAFF. The CDR3 coding sequence is TGTGCCAGCAGTTTATCGAACAGCTTGAACACTGAAGCTTTCTTT.

The rearrangement uses TRBV7-3 and TRBJ1-2; D call uncertain. Trimming cost V 7 bases and J 2 bases, with 8 bases left between them. Germline-derived CDR1 and CDR2 are SGHTA and FQGTGA. The CDR3 has 12 amino acids. In DNA form, the CDR3 reads TGTGCCAGCACCGGCTCGAACTATGGCTACACCTTC. It is translated as CASTGSNYGYTF.

The chain couples TRBV18 to TRBJ1-1, with D possibly being TRBD1 (6 bases). V lost 3 bases, J lost 4 bases, and 18 bases lay in between. Per the germline V gene, CDR1 is KGHSH and CDR2 is LQKENI. The CDR3 runs 16 residues. CDR3: CASSPADGQPFTEAFF. The CDR3 DNA is TGTGCCAGCTCACCCGCTGATGGACAGCCATTCACTGAAGCTTTCTTT.

V and J are TRBV6-5 and TRBJ2-1; D might be TRBD2 (5 bases). Germline CDR1 and CDR2: MNHEY and SVGAGI. Trimming left V 6 bases short and J 7 bases short, with 13 bases between. This CDR3 contains 13 residues. The CDR3 region is CASRLGMGNEQFF. CDR3 sequence (DNA): TGTGCCAGCAGACTAGGGATGGGGAATGAGCAGTTCTTC.

V usage is TRBV7-9 and J usage is TRBJ1-5; maybe TRBD1 (5 bases). The CDR3 runs 16 residues. The V gene lost 2 bases and the J gene lost 1 base, with 12 bases spanning the gap. Germline V gene sequence: CDR1 SEHNR, CDR2 FQNEAQ (reference sequence). This chain's CDR3 is CASSLFQGRSNQPQHF. The CDR3, as DNA: TGTGCCAGCAGCTTATTTCAGGGTAGGAGCAATCAGCCCCAGCATTTT.

The V call is TRBV6-5, the J call TRBJ2-7; D is perhaps TRBD2 (5 bases). CDR3 length: 14 residues. The germline CDR1 and CDR2 sequences are MNHEY and SVGAGI. Between the trimmed V and J ends, which lost 5 bases and 0 bases, there was a span of 11 bases. CDR3 DNA sequence: TGTGCCAGCAGTCCCGGGGTTAACTCCTACGAGCAGTACTTC. It is translated as CASSPGVNSYEQYF.

This rearrangement joins TRBV4-3 to TRBJ2-2, with a possible D match to TRBD2 (5 bases). This CDR3 comprises 13 residues. Between the trimmed V and J ends, which lost 7 bases and 1 base, there was a span of 7 bases. CDR1 and CDR2 (germline): LGHNA, YSLEER. The chain's CDR3 is CASNEGNTGELFF. CDR3 DNA: TGCGCCAGCAACGAGGGGAACACCGGGGAGCTGTTTTTT.

The rearrangement uses TRBV6-5 and TRBJ2-7; 8 positions agree with TRBD1. Germline loops: CDR1 MNHEY, CDR2 SVGAGI. The ends lost 6 bases at V and 1 base at J; junction bases unmatched: 5. This CDR3 has 14 amino acids. The CDR3 DNA reads as TGTGCCAGCAGGTCGGACAGGGAGTCCTACGAGCAGTACTTC. As protein: CASRSDRESYEQYF.

The rearrangement uses TRBV6-1 and TRBJ2-7, with a possible D match to TRBD1 (5 bases). Per the germline V gene, CDR1 is MNHNS and CDR2 is SASEGT. The CDR3 has 15 residues. Trimming cost V 7 bases and J 3 bases, with 19 bases left between them. This chain's CDR3 is CASNQPPAQGYEQYF. The CDR3 DNA sequence: TGTGCCAGCAATCAGCCCCCAGCGCAGGGCTACGAGCAGTACTTC.

The V gene is TRBV19, the J gene TRBJ1-1; the D gene is possibly TRBD1 (5 bases). Trimming removed 4 bases at V and 2 bases at J, with 5 bases between. Per the germline V gene, CDR1 is LNHDA and CDR2 is SQIVND (reference sequence). CDR3 size: 12 residues. The CDR3 region is CASSRGNTEAFF. CDR3 DNA sequence: TGTGCCAGTAGTAGGGGCAACACTGAAGCTTTCTTT.

The chain combines TRBV27 with TRBJ1-1; 8 bases fit TRBD1. Per germline, CDR1 MNHEY and CDR2 SMNVEV (reference sequence). This CDR3 is built from 15 residues. V trimming: 5 bases; J trimming: 1 base; junction bases outside the gene matches: 6. DNA for the CDR3: TGTGCCAGCAGTCAGATTACAGGGGGGAACACTGAAGCTTTCTTT. Residues: CASSQITGGNTEAFF.

V and J are TRBV14 and TRBJ2-6; maybe TRBD2 (6 bases). V was clipped by 3 bases and J by 2 bases, with 8 bases between them. This CDR3 spans 15 amino acids. Germline-derived CDR1 and CDR2 are SGHDN and FVKESK. CDR3 region: CASSHWGAGANVLTF. CDR3 bases: TGTGCCAGCAGCCATTGGGGGGCTGGGGCCAACGTCCTGACTTTC.

The rearrangement uses TRBV9 and TRBJ2-2; D remains ambiguous. V shed 0 bases and J shed 6 bases, with 15 bases lying between them. The V gene's germline CDR1 is SGDLS and CDR2 YYNGEE. The CDR3 sequence is 16 residues long. The CDR3 sequence is CASSVDSLPRAGELFF. The DNA of the CDR3 is TGTGCCAGCAGCGTAGATTCCCTCCCTAGGGCCGGGGAGCTGTTTTTT.

This sequence joins TRBV14 and TRBJ1-1; no clear D gene. V gave up 1 base and J gave up 5 bases, with 20 bases separating them. CDR1 is SGHDN, CDR2 FVKESK, per germline. The CDR3 covers 17 residues. Written as DNA, the CDR3 is TGTGCCAGCAGCCAAGCAGGCAGGCCGGCTTGGGGAACTGAAGCTTTCTTT. Translating it yields CASSQAGRPAWGTEAFF.

V and J are TRBV6-5 and TRBJ2-1, with 9 bases aligning to TRBD1. CDR1 is MNHEY and CDR2 is SVGAGI in the germline V gene. This CDR3 has 16 amino acids. V lost 3 bases to trimming and J lost 0 bases; unmatched junction nucleotides: 3. CDR3 region: CASSYSTGGSYNEQFF. The CDR3 DNA is TGTGCCAGCAGTTATTCGACAGGGGGCTCCTACAATGAGCAGTTCTTC.

V gene TRBV7-2 combines with J gene TRBJ1-6; 8 bases fit TRBD1. The CDR3 totals 15 residues. Germline CDR1 reads SGHTA; CDR2 reads FQGNSA. V lost 6 bases and J lost 7; bases outside the gene matches: 8. The CDR3 DNA reads TGTGCCAGCAGGAGCCGGGACAGGTCAAATTCACCCCTCCACTTT. As protein: CASRSRDRSNSPLHF. The full variable domain, with the rest looked up from reference TRBV7-2 and TRBJ1-6, is GAGVSQSPSNKVTEKGKDVELRCDPISGHTALYWYRQSLGQGLEFLIYFQGNSAPDKSGLPSDRFSAERTGGSVSTLTIQRTQQEDSAVYLCASRSRDRSNSPLHFGNGTRLTVT.

The J gene is TRBJ1-4, the V gene TRBV21-1. TRBV21-1 is shown as a pseudogene. This CDR3 region has 18 residues. CDR3 region: CASSTFPDAGSTNEKLFF. CDR3 nucleotide sequence: TGTGCCAGCAGCACCTTTCCGGACGCCGGATCAACTAATGAAAAACTGTTTTTT.

CDR3 DNA sequence: TGTGCCAGCAGCGTGCAGGGGGTATATAACACTGAAGCTTTCTTT. Translating it yields CASSVQGVYNTEAFF. The chain uses TRBV9 and TRBJ1-1; 7 bases map to TRBD1. Per the germline V gene, CDR1 is SGDLS and CDR2 is YYNGEE. Losses at the gene ends were 2 bases for V and 2 bases for J; bases not matched to a gene: 6. The CDR3 extends over 15 amino acids.

The J gene is TRBJ2-3, the V gene TRBV23-1; maybe TRBD1 (5 bases). TRBV23-1 is classed as an ORF, of uncertain function. The CDR3 is 15 amino acids. With 7 bases removed from V and 2 bases from J, the gap between germline ends came to 16 bases. This chain's CDR3 is CASIPRQGFTDTQYF. Written as DNA, the CDR3 is TGCGCCAGCATCCCGAGGCAGGGCTTCACAGATACGCAGTATTTT.

This sequence joins TRBV2 and TRBJ2-1; D is possibly TRBD2 (6 bases). CDR3 length: 15 residues. Germline lookup yields CDR1 SNHLY and CDR2 FYNNEI. V dropped 2 bases and J dropped 0 bases, with 8 bases sitting between them. In DNA form, the CDR3 reads TGTGCCAGCAGTGAAAGCGGGTTCTCCTACAATGAGCAGTTCTTC. Translation gives CASSESGFSYNEQFF.

The rearrangement links TRBV7-3 to TRBJ1-1; D might be TRBD1 (6 bases). CDR1 and CDR2 (germline): SGHTA, FQGTGA. This CDR3 is built from 15 residues. The ends were cut back, 5 bases at V and 2 bases at J, with 15 bases in the middle. CDR3 in DNA: TGTGCCAGCAGCCCACTAGGGGGGGCCAACACTGAAGCTTTCTTT. Translation gives CASSPLGGANTEAFF.

Only one count was recorded for this clone. This chain uses TRBV7-8 with TRBJ1-2; no clear D. The CDR3 sequence is 11 residues long. V shed 6 bases and J shed 8 bases, with 10 bases lying between them. The germline gives CDR1 SGHVS, CDR2 FQNEAQ. CDR3 in amino acids: CASRERGGYTF. As DNA, the CDR3 is TGTGCCAGCAGAGAGCGGGGAGGCTACACCTTC. Based on the CDR3 plus reference TRBV7-8 and TRBJ1-2, the full variable domain is GAGVSQSPRYKVAKRGQDVALRCDPISGHVSLFWYQQALGQGPEFLTYFQNEAQLDKSGLPSDRFFAERPEGSVSTLKIQRTQQEDSAVYLCASRERGGYTFGSGTRLTVV.